This entry concerns a single T cell receptor (beta chain). The antigen remains unidentified. The sample is drawn from a study of PD-1 blockade in mismatch repair-deficient tumors. The table came from immunoSEQ multiplex PCR; TCRdb's copy has only in-frame clones and leaves some out. Of more than 40,000 clones listed, roughly 80% are singletons. Study-wide results and caveats: Tumor-resident clones, often undetectable pretreatment in blood, expanded then contracted after pembrolizumab.

PCR or immunohistochemistry showed mismatch repair deficiency in every enrolled patient. TCR sequencing covered a few patients who responded to pembrolizumab. The V gene lost 5 bases and the J gene lost 1 base, with 9 bases spanning the gap. Germline CDR1 reads MNHEY; CDR2 reads SMNVEV (reference sequence). There are 13 residues in the CDR3. This sequence originates from an adult with mismatch repair-deficient cancer. J is TRBJ2-7 and V is TRBV27; D is perhaps TRBD1 (6 bases). The source was peripheral blood, collected 4 weeks after starting pembrolizumab. CDR3 residues: CASSPGHSYEQYF. In nucleotides, the CDR3 is TGTGCCAGCAGTCCGGGACATTCCTACGAGCAGTACTTC.